These 5 T cell receptor beta chains came from one sample sequenced in a study of T cell repertoires in cytomegalovirus infection. Their specific antigens are unknown. TCRdb analysed the reads with MiXCR anew, one entry per CDR3 protein. Of approximately 730,000 distinct CDR3 sequences in the sample, around 29% are singletons; the top ten hold around 13%. The sequenced sample was cultured CD8+ T cells from PBMCs, obtained from culture after CMV antigen stimulation. These receptors all stem from a human donor in good health (CMV status not recorded). Some clones in this sample may be carry-over from other donors' samples.

This clonotype was counted only a few times. The V call is TRBV7-3, the J call TRBJ1-1; D ambiguous. Trimming removed 0 bases from V and 3 bases from J, with 8 bases in between. Germline V gives CDR1 SGHTA, CDR2 FQGTGA. CDR3 length: 14 amino acids. The CDR3 region is CASSLTVGYTEAFF. The CDR3 DNA reads TGTGCCAGCAGCTTAACGGTCGGGTACACTGAAGCTTTCTTT.

The V and J genes are TRBV5-8 and TRBJ2-5, with D unresolved. The CDR3 covers 11 residues. The germline V and J ends were trimmed by 5 bases and 2 bases, with 4 bases remaining between them. The germline gives CDR1 SGHTS, CDR2 YDEGEE. For the CDR3, the DNA is TGTGCCAGCAGGTGGCAAGAGACCCAGTACTTC. Its protein is CASRWQETQYF.

This clonotype was seen a few times. V usage is TRBV27 and J usage is TRBJ2-7, with TRBD2 identical over 7 bases. This CDR3 has 12 residues. V gave up 7 bases and J gave up 4 bases; unmatched junction bases: 4. Germline V gives CDR1 MNHEY, CDR2 SMNVEV (reference sequence). In nucleotides, the CDR3 is TGTGCCAGCACTGGGGGGGGGTACGAGCAGTACGTC. Protein product: CASTGGGYEQYV.

This clonotype was detected only a few times. The gene calls are TRBV7-8 and TRBJ2-2; possible D gene TRBD1, 6 bases. The germline gives CDR1 SGHVS, CDR2 FQNEAQ. The V and J ends lost 2 bases and 3 bases respectively, with 16 bases between them. The CDR3 runs 17 residues. The CDR3 reads CASSLPTGLEDTGELFF. In DNA form, the CDR3 reads TGTGCCAGCAGCTTACCTACAGGGTTGGAGGACACCGGGGAGCTGTTTTTT.

In its sample, this clonotype was seen a few times. The chain has TRBV6-5 and TRBJ2-7, with D perhaps matching TRBD1 (6 bases). Looked up from germline, CDR1 is MNHEY and CDR2 is SVGAGI. V was shortened by 6 bases and J by 2 bases, with 14 bases between the two germline ends. The CDR3 spans 14 residues. CDR3 amino acids: CASRKTGFPYEQYF. In DNA, the CDR3 is TGTGCCAGCAGAAAGACAGGATTTCCCTACGAGCAGTACTTC.